A selection of T cell receptor beta chains follows, all from one sample in a study of blood T cell repertoires in COVID-19. Generated by immunoSEQ multiplex PCR, the TCRdb table keeps only in-frame clones and is missing some. Seen here are approximately 120,000 clones, approximately 85% observed once, and the top ten hold 4.3%. Sequenced sample: peripheral blood. These receptors were obtained from a human donor in a cohort sampled during active COVID-19. Each CDR3 is given with its conserved first and last residue. The order of the fields is D gene, J gene, clone size, V gene, CDR3 DNA, CDR3 protein. The D gene is left open where the match is weak. A row's size may be missing; if present it is once, few, many or a size class.

- | TRBJ1-2 | - | TRBV11-3 | TGTGCCAGCAGCTCTAGGCTCTATGGCTACACCTTC | CASSSRLYGYTF
- | TRBJ2-3 | - | TRBV15 | TGTGCCACCAGCAGAGATAGGCTAGCTGCGACAGATACGCAGTATTTT | CATSRDRLAATDTQYF
- | TRBJ2-1 | - | TRBV5-5 | TGTGCCAGCAGCGAGTACAGGGTTTGGGATTACAATGAGCAGTTCTTC | CASSEYRVWDYNEQFF
- | TRBJ2-3 | - | TRBV6-5 | TGTGCCAGCGGAGGTAGCTACACAGATACGCAGTATTTT | CASGGSYTDTQYF
- | TRBJ1-1 | - | TRBV7-2 | TGTGCCAGCAGCTTACGTGGGGGCGCGAACACTGAAGCTTTCTTT | CASSLRGGANTEAFF
- | TRBJ1-2 | - | TRBV7-3 | TGTGCCAGCAGCTCGGGCGGGTCCAACTATGGCTACACCTTC | CASSSGGSNYGYTF
TRBD1 | TRBJ2-5 | - | TRBV5-1 | TGCGCCAGCAGCTTGAGCGACAGGGACCAAGAGACCCAGTACTTC | CASSLSDRDQETQYF
- | TRBJ2-2 | - | TRBV6-4 | TGTGCCAGCAGTGAAAAGTGGGCCGGCCCCGGGGAGCTGTTTTTT | CASSEKWAGPGELFF
TRBD2 | TRBJ2-3 | - | TRBV27 | TGTGCCAGCAGGGCTCTGATTGGGGAGGGCTTTACTACGCAGTATTTT | CASRALIGEGFTTQYF
- | TRBJ1-2 | few | TRBV29-1 | TGCAGCGTTGGAGGTCGGGTCCCGGGGGACTATGGCTACACCTTC | CSVGGRVPGDYGYTF
TRBD1 | TRBJ1-6 | - | TRBV18 | TGTGCCAGCTCACCCGGCAGGGGGGCTTCACCCCTCCACTTT | CASSPGRGASPLHF
TRBD1 | TRBJ1-3 | - | TRBV9 | TGTGCCAGCAGCCCTCAGGGGGAATACACCATATATTTT | CASSPQGEYTIYF
- | TRBJ1-2 | - | TRBV15 | TGTGCCACCAGCAGAGTGGATCACAGCGGGAACGGCTACACCTTC | CATSRVDHSGNGYTF
TRBD2 | TRBJ2-3 | - | TRBV2 | TGTGCCAGCAAGGGACTAGCAACAGATACGCAGTATTTT | CASKGLATDTQYF
TRBD1 | TRBJ2-5 | - | TRBV7-2 | TGTGCCAGCAGCTCGGGACAGGGGTTGCGGGAGACCCAGTACTTC | CASSSGQGLRETQYF
TRBD2 | TRBJ2-3 | - | TRBV5-4 | TGTGCCAGCAGCTTGGGGACTAGCGGGAGGGCCCCAGATACGCAGTATTTT | CASSLGTSGRAPDTQYF
- | TRBJ2-4 | - | TRBV5-4 | TGTGCCAGCAGCTTAGAGCCAGCCAAAAACATTCAGTACTTC | CASSLEPAKNIQYF
- | TRBJ1-2 | - | TRBV9 | TGTGCCAGCAGCGCGAGTACAGGGATAGGTGGCTACACCTTC | CASSASTGIGGYTF
- | TRBJ1-2 | few | TRBV7-9 | TGTGCCAGCAGCTTAAGTTTGCGGGGCTACACCTTC | CASSLSLRGYTF
TRBD2 | TRBJ2-1 | - | TRBV7-7 | TGTGCTAGCAGCCTAAGCGGGGGCCCATACAATGAGCAGTTCTTC | CASSLSGGPYNEQFF
- | TRBJ2-3 | - | TRBV7-2 | TGTGCCTCCCTGGACAGACAAAAGAGCACAGATACGCAGTATTTT | CASLDRQKSTDTQYF
TRBD2 | TRBJ2-1 | - | TRBV6-5 | TGTGCCAGCAGTTACCTAGCGGGGGAATCGGGGCAGTTCTTC | CASSYLAGESGQFF
- | TRBJ2-1 | - | TRBV5-1 | TGCGCCAGCAGCTTGGCTCTAGAGCAGTTCTTC | CASSLALEQFF
- | TRBJ1-6 | many | TRBV7-9 | TGTGCCAGCAGCCCGGCGGGCTCCTATAATTCACCCCTCCACTTT | CASSPAGSYNSPLHF
TRBD2 | TRBJ2-2 | - | TRBV7-9 | TGTGCCAGCAGCTTGCTCGCGGGAGGGTCCGGGGAGCTGTTTTTT | CASSLLAGGSGELFF
- | TRBJ1-4 | - | TRBV5-1 | TGCGCCAGCAGTTCATCAGGGCTTAATGAAAAACTGTTTTTT | CASSSSGLNEKLFF
- | TRBJ2-3 | - | TRBV19 | TGTGCCAGTAGTGACTGGAGCACAGATACGCAGTATTTT | CASSDWSTDTQYF
TRBD1 | TRBJ1-2 | - | TRBV7-8 | TGTGCCAGCAGCTTCAACTTCCGACAGGGCGACGGCTACACCTTC | CASSFNFRQGDGYTF